The source of this TCR beta chain is a study of vaccination and CD4 T cells after COVID-19. On the study more broadly: Two of the convalescents were Hispanic, and the group consisted of six males and four females.

Comments on this clonotype: Its antigen is unknown.

Cultured CD4+ T-cell DNA underwent Oncomine TCR Beta short-read sequencing. Via MiXCR, TCRdb re-called the PCR reads, giving one row per CDR3 protein. The table shows about 12,000 distinct CDR3 sequences, with roughly 48% occurring only once. The CDR3 runs to 15 residues. CDR1 is SGDLS, CDR2 YYNGEE, per germline. V gave up 2 bases and J gave up 4 bases; unmatched junction bases: 4. Stated treatment: roughly 10-day PBMC culture with coronavirus spike peptide pools or control peptides (ViraFEST assay). The clonotype originates from a human donor who had recovered from COVID-19. The gene calls are TRBV9 and TRBJ2-2, with 8 nucleotides matching TRBD1. The sample taken for sequencing was CD4+ T cells from blood, cultured in vitro. DNA of the CDR3: TGTGCCAGCAGCGTCGGGACAGGAAGCACCGGGGAGCTGTTTTTT. It specifies CASSVGTGSTGELFF.